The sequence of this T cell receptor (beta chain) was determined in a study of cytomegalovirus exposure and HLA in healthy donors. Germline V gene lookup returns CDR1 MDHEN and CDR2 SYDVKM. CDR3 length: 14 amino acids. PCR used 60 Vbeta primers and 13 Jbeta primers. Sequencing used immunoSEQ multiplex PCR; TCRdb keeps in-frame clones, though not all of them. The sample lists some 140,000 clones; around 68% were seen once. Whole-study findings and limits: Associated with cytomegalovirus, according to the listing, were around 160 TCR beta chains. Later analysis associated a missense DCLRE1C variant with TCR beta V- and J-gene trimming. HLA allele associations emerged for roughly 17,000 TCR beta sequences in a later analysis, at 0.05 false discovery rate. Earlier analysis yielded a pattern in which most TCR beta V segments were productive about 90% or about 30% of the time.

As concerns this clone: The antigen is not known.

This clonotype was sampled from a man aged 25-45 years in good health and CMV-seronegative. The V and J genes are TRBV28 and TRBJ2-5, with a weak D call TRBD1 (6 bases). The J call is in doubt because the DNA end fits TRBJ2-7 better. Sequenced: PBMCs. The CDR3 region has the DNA TGTGCCAGCAGAGTAGGGACAAACTCCTACGAGCAGTACTTC. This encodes CASRVGTNSYEQYF.